The present T cell receptor (beta chain) was sequenced within a study of PD-L1 blockade in urothelial cancer (TCRdb year 2017). Context from the whole study: All patients started therapy in about 2014 and received atezolizumab 1,200 mg intravenously every 3 weeks. About 90% of the 29 patients were identified as males with urothelial cancer of bladder origin, and a prior smoking history was reported by 18 of 29 patients. Patients had an ECOG performance status of 0 or 1 and had received between 0 and 3 prior chemotherapy regimens. Blood samples were analyzed at two time points: 3 weeks after treatment start (second dose) and 6 weeks after treatment start. Blood samples yielded a median of around 150,000 T cells and more than 80,000 unique TCRs, with median clonality roughly 0.084. The study was an exploratory multi-omic analysis of somatic, immune and clinical correlates of response to PD-L1 blockade with atezolizumab in urothelial cancer. Pretreatment tumor samples, along with matched peripheral blood collected serially before and after atezolizumab treatment, underwent TCR sequencing. Durable clinical benefit was defined as progression-free survival longer than 6 months, and TCR features were also tested against progression-free and overall survival. In the same patients, pretreatment tumors underwent whole exome sequencing and RNA sequencing in addition to TCR sequencing. Durable clinical benefit was achieved by nine patients and was not achieved by 20 patients. Some 30 patients had pretreatment blood TCR-seq, approximately 24 had at least one posttreatment blood collection, and approximately 24 had tumor TCR-seq. What the research found in general, with its limitations: At 3 weeks after the start of treatment, tumor-associated TCR clones in peripheral blood had expanded more in patients with durable benefit (n of about 20, p = 0.022). Improved progression-free and overall survival was associated with having pretreatment peripheral blood TCR clonality below the median. Because the sample size was small (n ≈ 29) and many of the analyses were exploratory, the results are meant to be hypothesis-generating.

Notes on this clone: Its antigen specificity is not known. Per-nucleotide qualities are absent, and no much larger clonotype sits a single base away.

Synthetic TCR analog templates were spiked into each PCR to estimate absolute template abundance from read counts. Using the immunoSEQ assay, TCRbeta CDR3 regions were amplified from genomic DNA with bias-controlled V and J gene primers. Sequencing of rearranged TCRbeta segments was done at approximately 20X coverage. For the original study's pipeline: Clustering was used to correct sequencing errors, and CDR3s were annotated against IMGT to assign V, D and J genes. Out-of-frame and stop-codon sequences were excluded, and only productive TCRbeta rearrangements were used in downstream analyses. To compute clonality, Shannon entropy was normalized by the log of the number of unique productive sequences and then subtracted from one. Clones differing between time points or between blood and tumor were identified using Fisher's exact test with Benjamini-Hochberg correction, with an adjusted p below 0.01 applied as the threshold. TCRdb carries this immuneACCESS record with in-frame sequences only. Its versions omit some clonotypes, under half of them owing to an unresolved V gene in the studies checked, with the rest unexplained. From that table come the V and J calls and clone size; the DNA was used to work out D and trimming. This sample holds tens of thousands of clones; over 80% were observed only once. More than 3% of the sample goes to the ten largest clones.

A cohort of more than 25 patients with locally advanced or metastatic urothelial carcinoma, treated at Memorial Sloan Kettering on a trial protocol, was included. Peripheral blood mononuclear cells were collected from each patient pretreatment and during treatment, giving between 1 and 8 total time points per patient. The Qiagen DNeasy Blood extraction kit was used to purify genomic DNA from total PBMCs and tumor samples. PBMCs were collected pretreatment and during treatment, and were isolated and stored as previously described. The germline V gene yields SGHRS for CDR1 and YFSETQ for CDR2. Trimming takes 0 bases off V and 2 bases off J; junction bases not matched to a gene: 8. From the cysteine up to the phenylalanine, the CDR3 has a length of 17 residues. Solely the CDR3 DNA is kept, with 51 bases framed from the first base.

This receptor was obtained from a middle-aged man with urothelial cancer. Sequencing was performed on PBMCs, taken around atezolizumab (anti-PD-L1) treatment. Rearrangement joined TRBV5-1 to TRBJ2-5, with 9 middle bases fitting TRBD2. In nucleotide form, the sequence is TGCGCCAGCAGCTTGGGGTTCGGCGGGGGGGATCAAGAGACCCAGTACTTC. Translation gives CASSLGFGGGDQETQYF.